The entry below describes one TCR gamma chain. Its antigen is not known. The sample is drawn from a study of Vδ1+ human thymocytes. Study-level points and caveats: Many TRG clonotypes were shared between donors; TRD repertoires were essentially private. Highly polyclonal TRG and TRD repertoires with Gaussian CDR3 length distributions appeared in thymus. Unlike peripheral blood Vdelta1+ controls, thymic delta-chain sequences included around 18% Vdelta2 and few Vdelta3.

RNA was extracted from the cells and then reverse transcribed. The CDR3 regions were amplified by multiplex PCR from V-gene primers to a constant-region primer. TCRdb re-called clones from the multiplex PCR reads using CATT. The sample shows 25,000 to 35,000 gamma-chain clones, 20% to 25% of them seen only once. Between about 98% and 99.6% of sorted thymocytes were Vdelta1+. The CDR3 runs 13 residues. The germline CDR1 and CDR2 sequences are GITISATS and ISYDGTV (reference sequence). With 4 bases clipped from V and 5 bases from J, the junction kept 8 bases outside the gene matches. Sequencing input: Vdelta1+ gamma-delta thymocytes from the thymus. The subset is: FACS-sorted CD3+ TCRalphabeta- TCRVdelta1+ TCRVdelta2- thymocytes. The chain carries TRGV9 and TRGJ1 or TRGJ2. This receptor was identified in a boy less than two years old who had congenital heart surgery. The CDR3 DNA reads TGTGCCTTGTGGGAAGACCATAATTATAAGAAACTCTTT. Translation gives CALWEDHNYKKLF.